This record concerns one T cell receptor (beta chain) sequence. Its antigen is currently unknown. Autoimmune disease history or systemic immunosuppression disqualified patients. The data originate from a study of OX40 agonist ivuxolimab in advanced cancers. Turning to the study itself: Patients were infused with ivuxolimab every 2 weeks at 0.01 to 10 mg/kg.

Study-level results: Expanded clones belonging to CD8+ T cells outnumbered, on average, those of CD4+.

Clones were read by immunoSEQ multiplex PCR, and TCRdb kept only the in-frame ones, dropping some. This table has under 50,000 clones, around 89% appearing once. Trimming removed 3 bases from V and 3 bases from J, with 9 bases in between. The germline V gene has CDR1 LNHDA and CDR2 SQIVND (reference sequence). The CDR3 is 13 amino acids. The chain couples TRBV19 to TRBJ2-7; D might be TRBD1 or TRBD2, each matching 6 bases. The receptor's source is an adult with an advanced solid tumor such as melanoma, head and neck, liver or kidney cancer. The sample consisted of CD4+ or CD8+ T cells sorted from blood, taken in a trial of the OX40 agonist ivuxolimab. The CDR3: CASSMRGDYEQYF. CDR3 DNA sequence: TGTGCCAGTAGTATGAGGGGGGACTACGAGCAGTACTTC.